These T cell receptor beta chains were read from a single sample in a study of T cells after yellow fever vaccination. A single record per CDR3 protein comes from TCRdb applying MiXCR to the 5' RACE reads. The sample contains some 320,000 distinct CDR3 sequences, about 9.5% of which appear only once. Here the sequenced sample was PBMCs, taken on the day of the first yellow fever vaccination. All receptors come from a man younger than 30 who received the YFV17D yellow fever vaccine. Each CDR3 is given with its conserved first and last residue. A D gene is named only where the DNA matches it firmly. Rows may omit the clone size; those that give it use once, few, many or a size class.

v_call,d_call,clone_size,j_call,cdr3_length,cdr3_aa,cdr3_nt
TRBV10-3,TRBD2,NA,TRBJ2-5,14,CAISELTSIETQYF,TGTGCCATCAGTGAGTTGACTAGCATTGAGACCCAGTACTTC
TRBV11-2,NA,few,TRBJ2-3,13,CASGDSGTDTQYF,TGTGCCAGCGGCGACAGCGGCACAGATACGCAGTATTTT
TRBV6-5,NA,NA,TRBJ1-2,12,CASSYSGNGYTF,TGTGCCAGCAGTTACTCAGGGAATGGCTACACCTTC
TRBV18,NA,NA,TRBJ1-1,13,CASSSTGYTEAFF,TGTGCCAGCTCATCTACAGGTTACACTGAAGCTTTCTTT
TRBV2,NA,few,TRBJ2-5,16,CASLRLTTAPRETQYF,TGTGCCAGCCTACGGCTCACGACAGCGCCCAGGGAGACCCAGTACTTC
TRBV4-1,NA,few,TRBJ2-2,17,CASSQEEPTRNTGELFF,TGCGCCAGCAGCCAAGAGGAACCCACGCGGAACACCGGGGAGCTGTTTTTT
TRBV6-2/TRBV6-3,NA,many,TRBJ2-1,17,CASSPFPMRFSYNEQFF,TGTGCCAGCAGTCCCTTCCCCATGAGATTCTCCTACAATGAGCAGTTCTTC
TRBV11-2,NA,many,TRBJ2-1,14,CASSLVVGPYHQFF,TGTGCCAGCAGCTTAGTGGTAGGGCCCTATCATCAGTTCTTC
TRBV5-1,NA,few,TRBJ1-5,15,CASSLEGRGNQPQHF,TGCGCCAGCAGCTTGGAGGGCAGGGGAAATCAGCCCCAGCATTTT
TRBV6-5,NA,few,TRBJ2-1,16,CASSSIAAPRLNEQFF,TGTGCCAGCAGTTCGATAGCGGCCCCACGTTTAAATGAGCAGTTCTTC
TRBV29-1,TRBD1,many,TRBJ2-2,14,CSAGQGRGTGELFF,TGCAGCGCAGGACAGGGGAGAGGCACCGGGGAGCTGTTTTTT
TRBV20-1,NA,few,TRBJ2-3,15,CSANDADSEPDTQYF,TGCAGTGCTAACGACGCGGACAGCGAACCAGATACGCAGTATTTT
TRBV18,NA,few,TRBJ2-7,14,CASSPRGSLYEQYF,TGTGCCAGCTCACCAAGGGGGTCTCTCTACGAGCAGTACTTC
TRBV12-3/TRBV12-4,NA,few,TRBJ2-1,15,CASSYRDWGHNEQFF,TGTGCCAGCAGTTACCGGGACTGGGGTCACAATGAGCAGTTCTTC
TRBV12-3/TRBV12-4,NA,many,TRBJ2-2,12,CASRRQTGELFF,TGTGCCAGCAGGCGACAGACCGGGGAGCTGTTTTTT
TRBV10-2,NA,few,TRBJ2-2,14,CASSERMDTGELFF,TGCGCCAGCAGTGAGAGGATGGACACCGGGGAGCTGTTTTTT
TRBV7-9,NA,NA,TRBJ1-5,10,CARPARPQHF,TGTGCCAGACCCGCTAGGCCCCAGCATTTT
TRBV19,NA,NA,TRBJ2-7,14,CASSIAGAYYEQYF,TGTGCCAGTAGTATCGCGGGGGCCTACTACGAGCAGTACTTC
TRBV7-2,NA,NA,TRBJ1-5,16,CASSLETGPSNQPQHF,TGTGCCAGCAGCTTAGAAACAGGGCCCTCGAATCAGCCCCAGCATTTT
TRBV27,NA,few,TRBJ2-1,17,CASSLGPDGSSYNEQFF,TGTGCCAGCAGTTTAGGACCCGACGGGAGCTCCTACAATGAGCAGTTCTTC
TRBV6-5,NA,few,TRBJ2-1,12,CASSPGPDEQFF,TGTGCCAGCAGTCCAGGTCCGGATGAGCAGTTCTTC
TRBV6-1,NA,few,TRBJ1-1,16,CASSEAGAGWNTEAFF,TGTGCCAGCAGTGAAGCAGGGGCAGGGTGGAACACTGAAGCTTTCTTT
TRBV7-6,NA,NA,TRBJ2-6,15,CASSATWDGANVLTF,TGTGCCAGCAGCGCCACATGGGATGGGGCCAACGTCCTGACTTTC